Below, one TCR beta chain is given with its context. This study enrolled people aged 18 to 89 from about 26 US geographic areas. Donors in Cohort 3 counted as recovered after two negative PCRs, clearance, or symptom resolution. The data belong to a study of blood T cell repertoires in COVID-19. Germline trimming cut 10 bases from V and 5 bases from J; bases unmatched to any gene: 8. CDR3 length: 13 amino acids. CDR1 MNHEY and CDR2 SVGAGI come from the germline V gene. Source study methods: Reference gene primer amplification in the assay estimated nucleated cell counts. The data were produced by immunoSEQ multiplex PCR, yet TCRdb's version contains in-frame clones alone and is incomplete. V, J and clone size reflect that table, while D and trimming were determined from the DNA. Of 250,000 to 350,000 clones listed, 70% to 90% were seen once; the top ten hold 4.5% to 7%.

Sequences were obtained from PBMCs or T cells enriched from blood (not recorded which). This chain uses TRBV6-5 with TRBJ2-3, with 8 bases identical to TRBD1. The TCR comes from a woman aged 30 to 39 who had recovered from COVID-19. CDR3 nucleotides: TGTGCCACCCTGGACAGGGTGGTAGATACGCAGTATTTT. Protein: CATLDRVVDTQYF.